Below, one T cell receptor (beta chain) is given with its context. Its antigen is still unknown. TCRdb re-derived calls from the 5' RACE reads in MiXCR, one entry per CDR3 protein. The sample shows about 80,000 distinct CDR3 sequences, 9% to 15% of them seen only once. These data belong to a study of early T cells in non-severe SARS-CoV-2 infection. General study points: Clonotype matching in VDJdb favored anti-spike CD8 responses and did not capture private and CD4 specificities.

This clonotype was obtained from an adult who was a healthcare worker with PCR-confirmed SARS-CoV-2 infection or an uninfected control (not recorded which). The donor label of this sample is uncertain. This material consisted of whole blood, taken at baseline.

The CDR3 spells CSARSPSRSTDTQYF. The CDR3 bases are TGCAGTGCTAGATCACCTAGCCGAAGCACAGATACGCAGTATTTT. The chain combines TRBV20-1 with TRBJ2-3; D perhaps matches TRBD2 (5 bases). Germline CDR1 is DFQATT and CDR2 is SNEGSKA (reference sequence). The CDR3 is made up of 15 amino acids. The V and J ends lost 2 bases and 0 bases respectively, with 12 bases between them.